Sequencing of this T cell receptor beta chain was carried out in a study of vaccination effects on CD4 cells after COVID-19. Background on the study: Expansion of antigen-specific CD4+ T cells with viral peptide pools was carried out by the ViraFEST assay before sequencing. Whole-study findings and limits: Recruitment yielded few convalescent patients, and the study had no early post-infection timepoints.

The germline V gene has CDR1 LGHDT and CDR2 YNNKEL (reference sequence). The V segment lost 4 bases and the J segment 3 bases; nucleotides outside the gene matches: 10. CDR3 length equals 18 residues. Repertoires were generated with immunoSEQ multiplex PCR, while TCRdb's copy carries only in-frame clones and drops some. The sample contains around 45,000 clones, about 78% of which appear only once. CD4+ T cell isolation took place after less than 13 days of culture. Sometime from March through December 2020, the person acquired a SARS-CoV-2 infection that PCR confirmed. To note about this clone: Its antigen is undetermined.

The receptor was derived from a human donor who had a prior SARS-CoV-2 infection. The chain links TRBV3-1 (or the pseudogene TRBV3-2) to TRBJ2-1; 12 bases are shared with TRBD2. Here the sequenced sample was CD4+ T cells from PBMCs cultured without peptide, taken before COVID-19 vaccination. CDR3 amino acids: CASSPITGLAGRYNEQFF. The CDR3 DNA sequence: TGTGCCAGCAGCCCCATAACGGGACTAGCGGGTCGCTACAATGAGCAGTTCTTC.